The 22 T cell receptor beta chains below all came from one sample that was sequenced in a study of blood T cell repertoires in COVID-19. TCRdb's table, derived via immunoSEQ multiplex PCR, lists solely in-frame clones and lacks some. This table has around 190,000 clones, approximately 90% appearing once. Sequenced material: peripheral blood. Receptors were obtained from a human donor in a cohort sampled during active COVID-19.

This chain uses TRBV11-3 with TRBJ2-2; 15 nucleotides agree with TRBD2. The germline gives CDR1 SGHNT, CDR2 YENEEA. This CDR3 has 16 residues. J was trimmed by 7 bases and V by 5 bases; bases with no gene match: 5. CDR3 DNA: TGTGCCAGCAGCAAGGGACTAGCGGGAGGCCTCGGGGAGCTGTTTTTT. Protein product: CASSKGLAGGLGELFF.

The rearrangement joins TRBV7-2 to TRBJ1-5; no clear D. CDR1 SGHTA and CDR2 FQGNSA come from the germline V gene. The CDR3 has 12 residues. V was pared by 3 bases and J by 6 bases, with 6 bases between. The CDR3 spells CASSFFGQPQHF. The CDR3 DNA sequence: TGTGCCAGCAGCTTTTTCGGTCAGCCCCAGCATTTT.

About this clone itself: The junction differs from germline at one of its ends, possibly a read error. The gene calls are TRBV5-8 and TRBJ2-7; a possible D gene is TRBD1 (6 bases). From germline, CDR1 is SGHTS and CDR2 YDEGEE. The CDR3 sequence is 11 residues long. In nucleotides, the CDR3 is TGTGCCAGCAGCATCCGACAGGTGGGGCACTTC. Amino acid sequence: CASSIRQVGHF.

The V call is TRBV29-1, the J call TRBJ2-7; the D gene is possibly TRBD2 (5 bases). This CDR3 contains 13 residues. CDR1 is SQVTM and CDR2 is ANQGSEA in the germline V gene. Trimming took 6 bases from V and 4 from J, leaving 16 bases between them. Here the CDR3 DNA reads TGCAGCGTCCGCACGGGGTCTGGATACGAGCAGTACTTC. Its protein product is CSVRTGSGYEQYF.

The chain employs TRBV3-1 (or the pseudogene TRBV3-2) and TRBJ2-5; 7 bases align to TRBD2. The CDR3 runs to 14 residues. Unmatched junction bases numbered 9, after V lost 4 bases and J lost 7 bases. Germline V gene data show CDR1 as LGHDT and CDR2 as YNNKEL (reference sequence). Here the CDR3 DNA reads TGTGCCAGCAGCCGCCTGACTAGCCCGGGGACCCAGTACTTC. Its protein is CASSRLTSPGTQYF.

The CDR3 sequence: CASSQDAGITYEQYF. The CDR3 nucleotides are TGCGCCAGCAGCCAAGACGCCGGGATCACCTACGAGCAGTACTTC. V usage is TRBV4-3 and J usage is TRBJ2-7; a possible D gene is TRBD2 (5 bases). This CDR3 spans 15 amino acids. The V gene lost 0 bases and the J gene lost 2 bases, with 11 bases spanning the gap. Looked up from germline, CDR1 is LGHNA and CDR2 is YSLEER.

The chain has TRBV19 and TRBJ1-2; D gene ambiguous. The CDR3 consists of 13 residues. Trimming removed 7 bases at V and 6 bases at J, with 15 bases between. Germline assignment: CDR1 LNHDA and CDR2 SQIVND (reference sequence). As DNA, the CDR3 is TGTGCCAGTACCCCCTTGCGAGGGCATGGCTACACCTTC. It encodes CASTPLRGHGYTF.

The rearrangement uses TRBV3-1 (or the pseudogene TRBV3-2) and TRBJ2-3; 10 nucleotides agree with TRBD2. Unmatched junction bases numbered 5, after V lost 3 bases and J lost 2 bases. This CDR3 contains 16 residues. Per germline, CDR1 LGHDT and CDR2 YNNKEL (reference sequence). CDR3 coding DNA: TGTGCCAGCAGCCAGAGCGGGGGGGTAGTCACAGATACGCAGTATTTT. Its translation: CASSQSGGVVTDTQYF.

This clone is a singleton in its sample. V and J are TRBV19 and TRBJ2-6; possible D gene TRBD2, 5 bases. V lost 5 bases and J 0 bases, leaving 11 bases between the germline ends. Germline V gives CDR1 LNHDA, CDR2 SQIVND (reference sequence). The CDR3 covers 16 residues. The CDR3 sequence is CASSAGIDSGANVLTF. The CDR3 bases are TGTGCCAGTAGTGCCGGGATAGACTCTGGGGCCAACGTCCTGACTTTC.

V is TRBV4-1 and J is TRBJ1-2; D call uncertain. Germline-derived CDR1 and CDR2 are MGHRA and YSYEKL. Trimming removed 4 bases at V and 5 bases at J, with 14 bases between. This CDR3 contains 14 residues. CDR3 in DNA: TGCGCCAGCAGCCTCCAAATACCAGGTTATGGCTACACCTTC. Encoded protein: CASSLQIPGYGYTF.

V and J are TRBV10-1 and TRBJ2-7; TRBD1 might be the D (5 bases). V was pared by 8 bases and J by 2 bases, with 13 bases between. Germline values: CDR1 WNHNN, CDR2 SYGVQD (reference sequence). This CDR3 contains 13 residues. The CDR3 coding sequence is TGCGCCAGCTCCCCGTCAGGGACCTACGAGCAGTACTTC. This translates into CASSPSGTYEQYF.

This chain links TRBV5-1 with TRBJ2-7; possibly TRBD1 for D (6 bases). The CDR3 runs to 14 residues. Germline CDR1 SGHRS, CDR2 YFSETQ. V dropped 1 base and J dropped 0 bases, with 8 bases sitting between them. The CDR3 DNA is TGCGCCAGCAGCTTGCGACAGGACTCCTACGAGCAGTACTTC. Encoded protein: CASSLRQDSYEQYF.

The gene calls are TRBV12-3 or TRBV12-4 and TRBJ1-2; no clear D gene. V was clipped by 6 bases and J by 5 bases, with 13 bases between them. The CDR3 consists of 13 residues. In DNA form, the CDR3 reads TGTGCCAGCAGCCCCGACTCGGGGTATGGCTACACCTTC. It codes for CASSPDSGYGYTF.

V usage is TRBV27 and J usage is TRBJ2-7; a possible D gene is TRBD1 (6 bases). The CDR3 runs 13 residues. CDR1 and CDR2 from the germline V gene are MNHEY and SMNVEV (reference sequence). V lost 6 bases, J lost 2 bases, and 11 bases lay in between. The CDR3 region is CASRLQGTYEQYF. CDR3 bases: TGTGCCAGCAGGTTGCAGGGGACCTACGAGCAGTACTTC.

This clone was counted between two and nine times. The chain joins TRBV14 to TRBJ2-7; 8 bases map to TRBD2. The CDR3 length is 14 residues. V dropped 0 bases and J dropped 3; count of bases not matched to a gene: 1. The germline V gene encodes CDR1 SGHDN and CDR2 FVKESK. CDR3 coding DNA: TGTGCCAGCAGCCAAGAAGCGGGGGTCTACGAGCAGTACTTC. It translates to CASSQEAGVYEQYF. The full variable domain, in which reference TRBV14 and TRBJ2-7 provide the parts outside the CDR3, is EAGVTQFPSHSVIEKGQTVTLRCDPISGHDNLYWYRRVMGKEIKFLLHFVKESKQDESGMPNNRFLAERTGGTYSTLKVQPAELEDSGVYFCASSQEAGVYEQYFGPGTRLTVT.

As DNA, the CDR3 is TGCGCCAGCAGCTTTCGCGGGGAGCAGTTCTTC. This sequence encodes CASSFRGEQFF. The rearrangement links TRBV5-1 to TRBJ2-1, with D possibly matching TRBD2 (5 bases). The V and J ends lost 2 bases and 10 bases respectively, with 7 bases between them. CDR1 is SGHRS, CDR2 YFSETQ, per germline. The CDR3 runs to 11 residues.

This chain links TRBV24-1 with TRBJ1-1, with 7 bases lining up with TRBD1. This CDR3 is built from 13 residues. The germline V gene has CDR1 KGHDR and CDR2 SFDVKD. With V trimmed by 5 bases and J by 3 bases, 2 bases remained unmatched. The CDR3 coding sequence is TGTGCCACCAGTGGCCAGGGGGACACTGAAGCTTTCTTT. The encoded protein is CATSGQGDTEAFF.

V and J are TRBV3-1 (or the pseudogene TRBV3-2) and TRBJ1-2, with D possibly TRBD1 on 6 matching bases. V lost 4 bases and J 5 bases, leaving 20 bases between the germline ends. This CDR3 is 16 amino acids long. CDR1 and CDR2 (germline): LGHDT, YNNKEL (reference sequence). The CDR3 here is CASSLSRTASLYGYTF. For the CDR3, the DNA is TGTGCCAGCAGCCTTTCTCGGACAGCCAGCTTATATGGCTACACCTTC.

In DNA form, the CDR3 reads TGTGCCACCTCCCGGCTTGAACTAAAAGAGACCCAGTACTTC. It specifies CATSRLELKETQYF. The chain employs TRBV7-6 and TRBJ2-5; no definite D call. Germline V lookup: CDR1 SGHVS, CDR2 FNYEAQ. Deletions cut 10 bases from V and 3 bases from J, with 18 bases between. The length of the CDR3 is 14 residues.

The chain links TRBV28 to TRBJ2-3; tentatively, D is TRBD1 (6 bases). Per germline, CDR1 MDHEN and CDR2 SYDVKM. CDR3 size: 15 residues. V was trimmed by 2 bases and J by 0 bases, leaving 9 bases between them. In DNA, the CDR3 is TGTGCCAGCAGTTTAGTACAGGGAAGCACAGATACGCAGTATTTT. Protein: CASSLVQGSTDTQYF.

V is TRBV27 and J is TRBJ2-1; D not resolved. Per germline, CDR1 MNHEY and CDR2 SMNVEV (reference sequence). Trimming cost V 5 bases and J 7 bases, with 18 bases left between them. There are 15 residues in the CDR3. The chain's CDR3 is CASSLSHIGLNEQFF. DNA of the CDR3: TGTGCCAGCAGTCTTAGCCACATCGGTTTGAATGAGCAGTTCTTC.

The rearrangement links TRBV5-1 to TRBJ2-3; 14 bases are shared with TRBD2. Germline V lookup: CDR1 SGHRS, CDR2 YFSETQ. J lost 6 bases, V lost 2 bases, and 8 bases had no gene match. The CDR3 is 17 amino acids. CDR3 coding DNA: TGCGCCAGCAGCTTACTGACTAGCGGGAGGGCGGGGGATACGCAGTATTTT. It specifies CASSLLTSGRAGDTQYF.